This T cell receptor (beta chain) was found in a study of T cells in Graves' hyperthyroidism and ophthalmopathy. The study's findings and limits: Ophthalmopathy was identified by the model a median roughly 6.5 months ahead of onset. A model built on 13 V-J features separated ophthalmopathy from stable hyperthyroidism.

Ophthalmopathy patients had Clinical Activity Score at least 3, NOSPECS grade at least 4, duration under 3 months. The diagnoses drew upon clinical symptoms, serum thyroxine and TRAb, thyroid ultrasound and orbital computed tomography. This clonotype was counted at least ten times. Its antigen remains unidentified. The source material, RNA transcripts, was used to amplify TCR beta CDR3 regions. Carried out on the TCR CDR3, a first-round RT-PCR used the HTBI primer set. Using its own MiXCR run on the multiplex PCR reads, TCRdb lists one record per CDR3 protein. The data hold approximately 58,000 distinct CDR3 sequences, with 40% to 55% observed a single time. The germline V gene has CDR1 MNHNS and CDR2 SASEGT. The V gene lost 4 bases and the J gene lost 0 bases, with 8 bases spanning the gap. CDR3 length: 14 amino acids.

The receptor was isolated from a woman between 25 and 40 years old with Graves' ophthalmopathy. This chain links TRBV6-1 with TRBJ2-3; D not resolved. Sequenced: blood. This chain's CDR3 is CASSGITSTDTQYF. CDR3 coding DNA: TGTGCCAGCAGTGGCATAACTAGCACAGATACGCAGTATTTT.